The clone carrying this TCR beta chain was picked up many times. The antigen remains unidentified. This sample is part of a study of T cells in Graves' hyperthyroidism and ophthalmopathy. At the level of the study: The initial diagnosis was the point when peripheral blood was collected, ahead of any treatment. Study-level findings and limits: Peripheral blood also featured most of the thyroid clonotypes expanded above 0.001. Model output signaled ophthalmopathy a median roughly 6.5 months ahead of onset.

Amplified TCR beta CDR3 regions came from RNA transcripts. HTBI primers were used for first-round RT-PCR of the TCR CDR3. TCRdb re-called the multiplex PCR reads with MiXCR, one entry per CDR3 protein. The sample lists more than 300,000 distinct CDR3 sequences; 15% to 20% were seen once. Lactation, pregnancy, other autoimmune disease or uncontrolled infection excluded patients. CDR1 and CDR2 from the germline V gene are ENHRY and SYGVKD. The CDR3 runs to 14 residues. With 11 bases removed from V and 1 base from J, the gap between germline ends came to 17 bases. V and J are TRBV10-3 and TRBJ2-5; TRBD2 might be the D (5 bases). The sequence came from a woman aged 30 to 39 with Graves' hyperthyroidism that later progressed to Graves' ophthalmopathy. Sample: blood. CDR3 sequence: CASRPDRGQETQYF. CDR3 nucleotides: TGTGCCTCTCGACCAGACCGGGGCCAAGAGACCCAGTACTTC.